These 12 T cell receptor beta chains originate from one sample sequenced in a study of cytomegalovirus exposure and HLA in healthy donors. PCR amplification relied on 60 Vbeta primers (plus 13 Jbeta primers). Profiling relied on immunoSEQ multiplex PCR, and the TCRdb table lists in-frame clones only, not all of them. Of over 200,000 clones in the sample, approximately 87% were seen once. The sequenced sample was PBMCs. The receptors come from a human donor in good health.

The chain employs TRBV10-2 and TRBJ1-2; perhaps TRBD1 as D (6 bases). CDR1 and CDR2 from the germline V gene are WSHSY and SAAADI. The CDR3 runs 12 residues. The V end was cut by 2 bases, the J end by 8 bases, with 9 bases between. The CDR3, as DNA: TGCGCCAGCAGTGAGACAGACAGGGGCTACACCTTC. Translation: CASSETDRGYTF.

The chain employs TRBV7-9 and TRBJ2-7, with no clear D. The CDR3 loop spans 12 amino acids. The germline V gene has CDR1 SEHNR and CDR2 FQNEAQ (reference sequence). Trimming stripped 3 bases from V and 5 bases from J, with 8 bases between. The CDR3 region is CASSFLGDEQYF. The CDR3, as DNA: TGTGCCAGCAGCTTTCTAGGAGACGAGCAGTACTTC.

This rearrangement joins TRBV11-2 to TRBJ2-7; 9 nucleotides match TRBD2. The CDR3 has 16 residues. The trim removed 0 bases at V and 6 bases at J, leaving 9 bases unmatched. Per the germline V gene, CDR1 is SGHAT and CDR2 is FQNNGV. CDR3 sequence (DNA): TGTGCCAGCAGCTTAGAAGGGACTAGCAAAGGGGGCGAGCAGTACTTC. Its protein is CASSLEGTSKGGEQYF.

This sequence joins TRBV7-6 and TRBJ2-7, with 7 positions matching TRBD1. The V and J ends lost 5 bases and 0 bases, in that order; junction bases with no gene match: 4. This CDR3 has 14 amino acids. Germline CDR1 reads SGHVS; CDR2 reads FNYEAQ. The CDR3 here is CASSPRQGSYEQYF. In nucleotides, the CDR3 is TGTGCCAGCAGCCCCCGACAGGGCTCCTACGAGCAGTACTTC.

CDR3 in DNA: TGTGCCAGCAGCTTAGCGGGCCCCCAGGGGGCCGAGCAGTACTTC. This translates into CASSLAGPQGAEQYF. The V call is TRBV7-2, the J call TRBJ2-7, with TRBD1 matching 8 bases. Germline V lookup: CDR1 SGHTA, CDR2 FQGNSA. J lost 6 bases, V lost 0 bases, and 7 bases had no gene match. This CDR3 spans 15 amino acids. Looking up the rest from reference TRBV7-2 and TRBJ2-7 gives the full variable domain: GAGVSQSPSNKVTEKGKDVELRCDPISGHTALYWYRQSLGQGLEFLIYFQGNSAPDKSGLPSDRFSAERTGGSVSTLTIQRTQQEDSAVYLCASSLAGPQGAEQYFGPGTRLTVT.

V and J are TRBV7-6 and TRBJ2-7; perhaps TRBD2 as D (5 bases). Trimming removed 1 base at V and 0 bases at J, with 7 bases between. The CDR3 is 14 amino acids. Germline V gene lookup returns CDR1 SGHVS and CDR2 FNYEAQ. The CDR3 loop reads CASSLERHSYEQYF. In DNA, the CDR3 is TGTGCCAGCAGCTTAGAGCGGCACTCCTACGAGCAGTACTTC. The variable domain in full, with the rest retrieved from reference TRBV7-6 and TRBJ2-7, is GAGVSQSPRYKVTKRGQDVALRCDPISGHVSLYWYRQALGQGPEFLTYFNYEAQQDKSGLPNDRFSAERPEGSISTLTIQRTEQRDSAMYRCASSLERHSYEQYFGPGTRLTVT.

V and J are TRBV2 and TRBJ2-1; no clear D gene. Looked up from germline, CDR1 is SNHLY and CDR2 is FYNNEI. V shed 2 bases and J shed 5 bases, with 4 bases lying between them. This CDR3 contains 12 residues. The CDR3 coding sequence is TGTGCCAGCAGTGAAAGAGACAATGAGCAGTTCTTC. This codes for CASSERDNEQFF.

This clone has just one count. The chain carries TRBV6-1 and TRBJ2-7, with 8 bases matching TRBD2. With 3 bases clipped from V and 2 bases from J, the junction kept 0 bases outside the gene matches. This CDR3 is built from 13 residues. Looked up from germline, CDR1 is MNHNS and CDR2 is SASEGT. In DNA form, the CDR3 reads TGTGCCAGCAGTGAGGGACTAGCCTACGAGCAGTACTTC. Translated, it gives CASSEGLAYEQYF.

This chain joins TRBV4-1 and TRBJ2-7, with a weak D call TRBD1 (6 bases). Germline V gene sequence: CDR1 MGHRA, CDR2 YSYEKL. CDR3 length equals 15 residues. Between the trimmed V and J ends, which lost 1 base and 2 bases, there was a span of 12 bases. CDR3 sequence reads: CASSQGTENPYEQYF. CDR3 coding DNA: TGCGCCAGCAGCCAAGGGACAGAAAATCCCTACGAGCAGTACTTC.

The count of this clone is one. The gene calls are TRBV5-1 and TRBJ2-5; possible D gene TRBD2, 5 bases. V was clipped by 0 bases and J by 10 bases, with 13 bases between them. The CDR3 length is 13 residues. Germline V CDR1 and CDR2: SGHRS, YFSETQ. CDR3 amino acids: CASSLGPKGGQYF. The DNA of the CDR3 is TGCGCCAGCAGCTTGGGACCTAAAGGAGGCCAGTACTTC.

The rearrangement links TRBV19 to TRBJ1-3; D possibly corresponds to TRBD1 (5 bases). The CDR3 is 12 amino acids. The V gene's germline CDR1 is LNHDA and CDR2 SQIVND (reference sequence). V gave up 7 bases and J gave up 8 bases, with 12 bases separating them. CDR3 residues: CASTSAGDTIYF. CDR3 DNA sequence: TGTGCCAGTACCTCCGCGGGGGACACCATATATTTT.

This chain's CDR3 is CASSDFALNYDRVHTEAFF. The DNA for the CDR3 is TGTGCCAGCAGTGACTTCGCCCTTAACTACGACCGTGTGCACACTGAAGCTTTCTTT. The J gene is TRBJ1-1, the V gene TRBV6-4, with D uncertain. V was pared by 1 base and J by 3 bases, with 24 bases between. Germline CDR1 and CDR2: MRHNA and SNTAGT. The CDR3 loop spans 19 amino acids.